A selection of T cell receptor beta chains follows, all from one sample in a study of shared clonotypes between healthy human individuals. Sequencing used immunoSEQ multiplex PCR; TCRdb keeps in-frame clones, though not all of them. The sample carries about 2.3 million clones, less than 95% recorded once. The sequenced sample consisted of naive CD4+ T cells from PBMCs. The source of these receptors is a young man in good health. Some clones in this sample may be carry-over from other donors' samples. CDR3s include the opening cysteine and the closing phenylalanine or tryptophan. Fields, in order: D gene, V gene, CDR3 protein. A D gene is named only where the DNA matches it firmly.

. TRBV28 CASSDAKVNSNQPQHF
TRBD2 TRBV30 CAWSVQGTSGTQSGFF
. TRBV11-1 CASMGFRANVLTF
TRBD2 TRBV5-1 CASSLAASGDHYEQYF
. TRBV9 CASSVDTYFGNTIYF
. TRBV10-3 CASASFSGNTIYF
TRBD1 TRBV5-6 CASRQGADRGNYGYTF
. TRBV5-1 CASSLSLTGSSYNEQFF
TRBD1 TRBV18 CASSPTGFGSTGELFF
. TRBV5-1 CASSLVARDAGELFF
. TRBV15 CATSRGGSGEKLFF
. TRBV4-3 CASSQLRASNEQFF
. TRBV29-1 CSVSPPGRDFYNEQFF
TRBD2 TRBV14 CASRHTAGRAPYNEQFF
. TRBV7-6 CASSLTGTDTQYF
TRBD2 TRBV4-3 CASSLRGGGEGTQYF
. TRBV5-8 CASSLSGSGELFF
. TRBV5-1 CASSRGSEQETQYF
TRBD1 TRBV15 CAGQGGTNEKLFF
TRBD1 TRBV12-5 CASGSGQARNEQFF
. TRBV5-1 CASSIRWEARNTGELFF
TRBD1 TRBV28 CASSIQDRDNQPQHF
TRBD2 TRBV18 CASSPGLAGGPDTQYF
. TRBV18 CASSPSGVREQYF
. TRBV29-1 CSAERTQNTEAFF
. TRBV19 CASKWGEAYNEQFF
TRBD2 TRBV9 CASAPRLAGATGELFF
. TRBV7-9 CASSLGNGRAEQYF
. TRBV7-2 CASSPGTVSSGNTIYF
. TRBV7-3 CASSQRTGAYEQYF
TRBD2 TRBV5-1 CASSFSGSSDTQYF
. TRBV2 CASTRSGGYTEAFF
. TRBV6-5 CASSGQSGYTGELFF
. TRBV28 CASGLSLLGGQPQHF
. TRBV5-1 CASSLVLPTNSGELFF
TRBD2 TRBV4-3 CASSQVPSGRWGGELFF
TRBD1 TRBV4-1 CASSLIPGQDRYGYTF
TRBD1 TRBV7-3 CASSLTGTGASTDTQYF
. TRBV19 CASTLSGIRSNQPQHF
TRBD2 TRBV9 CASSASSGRANEQFF
. TRBV6-1 CASTLRGTGNTIYF
TRBD1 TRBV7-9 CASSPVPGQGLNAEAFF
TRBD2 TRBV11-3 CASSLGLATQYF
TRBD2 TRBV30 CAWTRPGLAGEGLFF
TRBD1 TRBV7-2 CASSQGGWANEKLFF
TRBD2 TRBV18 CASSPPGRDSANEQFF
. TRBV29-1 CSVARDLNVQYF
. TRBV6-1 CASSIYEQYF
TRBD1 TRBV30 CAWSPPGGGLRAEAFF
. TRBV27 CASSPSWGESSYEQYF